A selection of T cell receptor beta chains follows, all from one sample in a study of shared clonotypes between healthy human individuals. Libraries were prepared by immunoSEQ multiplex PCR; TCRdb keeps only in-frame clonotypes and omits some of them. The sample has 2.3 million or so clones; 93% are singletons. The sequencing input was naive CD4+ T cells from PBMCs. These receptors came from a man aged 18 to 30 in good health. Some clones in this sample may be carry-over from other donors' samples. Both conserved end residues are part of each CDR3. The D gene is left open where the match is weak. Size is stated for part of the rows, as once, few or many counts, or as a class when the clone is expanded.

cdr3_aa cdr3_nt j_call clone_size v_call d_call
CASRRQGVGTEAFF TGTGCCAGCAGACGACAGGGGGTGGGCACTGAAGCTTTCTTT TRBJ1-1 once TRBV7-2 TRBD1
CASGLTGVLPNYGYTF TGTGCCAGCGGGCTTACAGGGGTACTTCCTAACTATGGCTACACCTTC TRBJ1-2 - TRBV28 TRBD1
CASSELSGVSNQPQHF TGTGCCAGCAGTGAGTTGTCTGGCGTTAGCAATCAGCCCCAGCATTTT TRBJ1-5 - TRBV2 -
CAWSILPYEQYF TGTGCCTGGAGTATTCTCCCCTACGAGCAGTACTTC TRBJ2-7 - TRBV30 -
CASSGRAQGETQYF TGTGCCAGTAGCGGGAGGGCCCAGGGGGAGACCCAGTACTTC TRBJ2-5 - TRBV19 TRBD2
CATSRVVRSGYGYTF TGTGCCACCAGCAGAGTGGTACGATCAGGCTATGGCTACACCTTC TRBJ1-2 - TRBV15 -
CASSLRGTANNEQFF TGTGCCAGCAGCCTCCGGGGGACAGCGAACAATGAGCAGTTCTTC TRBJ2-1 - TRBV7-9 -
CASSPGTSGYPDNEQFF TGCGCCAGCAGTCCCGGGACTAGCGGATACCCTGACAATGAGCAGTTCTTC TRBJ2-1 - TRBV10-2 TRBD2
CSVGEHNEQFF TGCAGCGTTGGGGAGCACAATGAGCAGTTCTTC TRBJ2-1 - TRBV29-1 -
CASSYRGLAGRSSYNEQFF TGTGCCAGCAGCTACCGAGGACTAGCGGGGAGGAGCTCCTACAATGAGCAGTTCTTC TRBJ2-1 - TRBV27 TRBD2
CASSLSRDQPQHF TGTGCCAGCAGCTTAAGTAGGGATCAGCCCCAGCATTTT TRBJ1-5 - TRBV7-3 -
CAISDFGGNQETQYF TGTGCCATCAGTGATTTCGGGGGGAATCAAGAGACCCAGTACTTC TRBJ2-5 once TRBV10-3 TRBD2
CASSSGEGFDTQYF TGCGCCAGCAGCTCGGGGGAGGGCTTTGATACGCAGTATTTT TRBJ2-3 - TRBV5-1 TRBD2
CASSYHLLGAYEQYF TGTGCCAGCAGTTATCACCTTTTGGGGGCCTACGAGCAGTACTTC TRBJ2-7 - TRBV6-5 -
CASSRGVHGNTIYF TGTGCCAGCAGCCGAGGGGTTCATGGAAACACCATATATTTT TRBJ1-3 - TRBV9 -
CASSWDRSSYNEQFF TGTGCCAGCAGTTGGGACCGCAGCTCCTACAATGAGCAGTTCTTC TRBJ2-1 - TRBV28 -
CASSYSLNEKLFF TGTGCCAGCAGTTACTCCCTTAATGAAAAACTGTTTTTT TRBJ1-4 once TRBV6-5 -
CASEGQQETQYF TGTGCCAGTGAGGGACAGCAAGAGACCCAGTACTTC TRBJ2-5 - TRBV18 TRBD1
CASSQDAGQGAYYGYTF TGCGCCAGCAGCCAAGACGCCGGTCAGGGGGCGTACTATGGCTACACCTTC TRBJ1-2 - TRBV4-3 TRBD1
CASSRGTSGRVQETQYF TGTGCCAGCTCACGGGGGACTAGCGGGAGGGTCCAAGAGACCCAGTACTTC TRBJ2-5 - TRBV18 TRBD2
CASSPGSTSYEQYF TGTGCCAGCAGCCCAGGGAGTACCTCCTACGAGCAGTACTTC TRBJ2-7 - TRBV7-9 -
CASSVAGVYNEQFF TGTGCCAGCAGTGTAGCGGGAGTCTACAATGAGCAGTTCTTC TRBJ2-1 - TRBV25-1 TRBD2
CASTERGAGELFF TGTGCCAGTACCGAGCGTGGCGCCGGGGAGCTGTTTTTT TRBJ2-2 - TRBV19 -
CASRTGLAYNEQFF TGTGCCAGCAGGACAGGGTTGGCCTACAATGAGCAGTTCTTC TRBJ2-1 - TRBV2 TRBD1
CASSLEAGSWVDTQYF TGTGCCAGCAGCTTAGAGGCGGGGAGTTGGGTAGATACGCAGTATTTT TRBJ2-3 - TRBV7-9 -
CASSLTHPGEHTQYF TGTGCCAGCAGTTTAACCCACCCAGGAGAGCATACGCAGTATTTT TRBJ2-3 once TRBV27 -
CASSFARYRVGYGYTF TGTGCCAGCAGTTTTGCCCGGTACAGGGTCGGCTATGGCTACACCTTC TRBJ1-2 once TRBV28 -
CASSDPRTDRPNEQFF TGTGCCAGCAGCGACCCTCGAACGGACAGGCCGAATGAGCAGTTCTTC TRBJ2-1 - TRBV9 TRBD1
CASSALAGGPVEQFF TGCGCCAGCAGCGCCCTAGCGGGAGGGCCGGTTGAGCAGTTCTTC TRBJ2-1 - TRBV5-1 TRBD2